The sequence of this T cell receptor beta chain was determined in a study of cytomegalovirus exposure and HLA in healthy donors. Study-level points and caveats: A later analysis found TCR association rates differed by HLA locus, highest for DRB1 and lowest for HLA-C. What a later analysis showed was that several of the most significant clusters appeared linked to common viral pathogens. Follow-up analysis later connected one missense variant in DCLRE1C with trimming of TCR beta V- and J-genes. Many donors shared some public TCRs, even though most TCR sequences were rare.

Germline V gene lookup returns CDR1 SNHLY and CDR2 FYNNEI. The germline V and J ends were trimmed by 7 bases and 11 bases, with 17 bases remaining between them. The CDR3 is made up of 12 amino acids. As regards this clone: What it binds is unknown.

PCR employed 60 Vbeta and 13 Jbeta primers. Profiling relied on immunoSEQ multiplex PCR, and the TCRdb table lists in-frame clones only, not all of them. The sample lists around 170,000 clones, approximately 85% seen once, with roughly 0.73% in the top ten. This chain links TRBV2 with TRBJ1-1; possible D gene TRBD1, 6 bases. Material: PBMCs. This receptor was obtained from a woman between 18 and 29 years old in good health and CMV-seronegative. The CDR3 sequence is CASKLGAGVAFF. The CDR3 nucleotides read TGTGCCAGCAAGCTTGGGGCAGGGGTGGCTTTCTTT.